The present entry profiles one T cell receptor beta chain with its context. In the original workflow: Researchers report that nucleated cell counts were estimated from reference gene primer amplification. TCRdb's table, derived via immunoSEQ multiplex PCR, lists solely in-frame clones and lacks some. D and trimming were read from the DNA, whereas the V and J calls and clone size are those reported in that table. This sample yields roughly 190,000 clones, of which 80% to 85% are seen a single time; about 14% belongs to the top ten. The sample is drawn from a study of blood T cell repertoires in COVID-19. Overall study: Whether acute or convalescent, the COVID-19 samples came from the United States, Italy and Spain.

Seattle participants joined during active infection and were tracked over time. Germline V gene data show CDR1 as PRHDT and CDR2 as FYEKMQ (reference sequence). V was pared by 5 bases and J by 6 bases, with 12 bases of the junction left unmatched. CDR3 length: 15 amino acids. The clonotype was recovered from a woman between 70 and 85 years old with COVID-19, enrolled during active disease. The sequenced material came from peripheral blood. The J gene is TRBJ2-7, the V gene TRBV13; TRBD2 agrees at 8 bases. CDR3 nucleotide sequence: TGTGCCAGCAGCGCAATCGGGAGGGCCTTAGGCGAGCAGTACTTC. Translation gives CASSAIGRALGEQYF. Combining the CDR3 with reference TRBV13 and TRBJ2-7 gives the whole variable domain AAGVIQSPRHLIKEKRETATLKCYPIPRHDTVYWYQQGPGQDPQFLISFYEKMQSDKGSIPDRFSAQQFSDYHSELNMSSLELGDSALYFCASSAIGRALGEQYFGPGTRLTVT.